The T cell receptor (beta chain) described here comes from a study of T-cell reconstitution after alpha-beta-depleted transplantation in children (dated by TCRdb to the mid-2010s). Broadly, across the study: T-cell immune reconstitution after TCRalphabeta/CD19-depleted allogeneic hematopoietic cell transplantation in children was quantitatively tracked in the study by means of TCR repertoire profiling.

Details on this clonotype: The clone's antigen remains unknown. No base-level quality is on record; no much larger clone is a single base apart.

The method behind the library was PCR. Sequenced using an Illumina HiSeq 2500. To normalize quantification of the TCRbeta repertoire, the TCR libraries were built with molecular barcoding that relied on unique molecular identifiers. TCRdb trimmed the raw reads at Q25, called clones with MiXCR and kept productive beta chains. When rows share a CDR3 protein, they turn into one entry using the most common DNA and genes. The sample records more than 450,000 distinct CDR3 sequences, around 18% of which are singletons. The ten largest clones represent 3.3% of the sample. V is cut back by 6 bases and J by 3 bases, with 20 bases in the junction unmatched. Including cysteine and phenylalanine, the CDR3 has 19 amino acids. Of the read, only the CDR3 DNA is kept; its 57 bases are in frame from base 1. CDR1 and CDR2, per the germline V gene (reference sequence), are LGHDT and YNNKEL.

The sample was PBMCs from the stem cell graft donor, taken from the stem cell graft. This clonotype was sampled from a human donor who donated a stem cell graft to a child with acute lymphoblastic leukemia. The rearrangement joined TRBV3-1 to TRBJ2-1; 7 bases in between match TRBD2. CDR3 protein: CASSSAVGLLAGDYNEQFF. Here is the DNA: TGTGCCAGCAGTTCCGCCGTAGGTCTATTAGCGGGCGACTACAATGAGCAGTTCTTC.